This is a list of T cell receptor beta chains from one sample in a study of Graves' ophthalmopathy and Graves' hyperthyroidism. Each CDR3 protein is one row after TCRdb ran MiXCR on the multiplex PCR reads. The repertoire holds a few hundred thousand distinct CDR3 sequences, approximately 15% seen once, with roughly 7% in the top ten. What was sequenced was peripheral blood. All receptors derive from a woman aged 18-29 years with stable Graves' hyperthyroidism. CDR3s include the opening cysteine and the closing phenylalanine or tryptophan. D genes are given only for firm matches. Clone sizes are given selectively: once, few, many, or a class where the clone is expanded.

>TRBV2|TRBJ1-6|-|many
TGTGCCAGCAGCGGGACGGGGAATTCACCCCTCCACTTT
CASSGTGNSPLHF
>TRBV19|TRBJ1-1|-|many
TGTGCCAGTAGTATAGGGGGGGAGGAAGCTTTCTTT
CASSIGGEEAFF
>TRBV12-5|TRBJ1-1|-|many
TGTGCTAGTGGTCCCGCAGGAATGAACACTGAAGCTTTCTTT
CASGPAGMNTEAFF
>TRBV10-2|TRBJ1-6|TRBD1|few
TGCGCCACCAGCGACAGGGGGCCCTATAATTCACCCCTCCACTTT
CATSDRGPYNSPLHF
>TRBV6-1|TRBJ2-7|-|-
TGTGCCAGCAGTGAAAGAAGCGGAATTACCTACGAGCAGTACTTC
CASSERSGITYEQYF
>TRBV20-1|TRBJ2-7|TRBD2|many
TGCAGTGCTAGAGATCGGGGCGCGGGGGGGTTCTACGAGCAGTACTTC
CSARDRGAGGFYEQYF
>TRBV19|TRBJ1-1|-|many
TGTGCCAGTAGTACGACGCCCAACACTGAAGCTTTCTTT
CASSTTPNTEAFF
>TRBV6-4|TRBJ1-5|-|-
TGTGCCAGCAGTTACTTTGGGGATCAGCCCCAGCATTTT
CASSYFGDQPQHF
>TRBV24-1|TRBJ2-5|TRBD1|few
TGTGCCACCAGTGACCGTACAGGGGGCGAGGAGACCCAGTACTTC
CATSDRTGGEETQYF
>TRBV6-1|TRBJ1-2|-|-
TGTGCCCTATCCCAGGGGCCTAACTATGGCTACACCTTC
CALSQGPNYGYTF
>TRBV5-4|TRBJ1-1|-|-
TGTGCCGGGGAGGAGACAGGGAACACTGAAGCTTTCTTT
CAGEETGNTEAFF
>TRBV6-1|TRBJ1-5|-|-
TGTGCCAGCAGTGAAAGCTTAGGATATAGCAATCAGCCCCAGCATTTT
CASSESLGYSNQPQHF
>TRBV6-5|TRBJ1-1|-|-
TGTGCCAGCAGTTACTCATACAGGGTAGGAATGAACACTGAAGCTTTCTTT
CASSYSYRVGMNTEAFF
>TRBV20-1|TRBJ1-2|-|many
TGCAGTGCTAGACCCACGACAAACTATGGCTACACCTTC
CSARPTTNYGYTF
>TRBV27|TRBJ1-5|TRBD1|many
TGTGCCAGCAGTTTGGGGAATGACAGGACAGGTCGTCAGCCCCAGCATTTT
CASSLGNDRTGRQPQHF
>TRBV2|TRBJ1-2|-|many
TGTGCCAGCAGTCCACTACAGGGCGGCTATGGCTACACCTTC
CASSPLQGGYGYTF
>TRBV15|TRBJ1-2|-|few
TGTGCCACCAGCAGAGGGGGTGCGACAGAATTTTACACCTTC
CATSRGGATEFYTF
>TRBV27|TRBJ1-2|-|many
TGTGCCACCGGGCAGAGAAGCTATGGCTACACCTTC
CATGQRSYGYTF
>TRBV7-2|TRBJ1-2|-|few
TGTGCCAGCAGCTTAGCGAGGGCAGGGGACGGCTACACCTTC
CASSLARAGDGYTF
>TRBV29-1|TRBJ2-5|-|-
TGCAGCGTTGATGGAGGAATGAAGACCCAGTACTTC
CSVDGGMKTQYF
>TRBV12-3/TRBV12-4|TRBJ1-5|-|many
TGTGCCAGCAGACTGACAGCAAGCAATCAGCCCCAGCATTTT
CASRLTASNQPQHF
>TRBV18|TRBJ1-5|TRBD1|few
TGTGCCAGCTCAAAAGGGACAGTTAACAATCAGCCCCAGCATTTT
CASSKGTVNNQPQHF
>TRBV7-8|TRBJ2-5|TRBD1|many
TGTGCCAGCAGCTCGGGACAGGGGGCTAAAGAGACCCAGTACTTC
CASSSGQGAKETQYF